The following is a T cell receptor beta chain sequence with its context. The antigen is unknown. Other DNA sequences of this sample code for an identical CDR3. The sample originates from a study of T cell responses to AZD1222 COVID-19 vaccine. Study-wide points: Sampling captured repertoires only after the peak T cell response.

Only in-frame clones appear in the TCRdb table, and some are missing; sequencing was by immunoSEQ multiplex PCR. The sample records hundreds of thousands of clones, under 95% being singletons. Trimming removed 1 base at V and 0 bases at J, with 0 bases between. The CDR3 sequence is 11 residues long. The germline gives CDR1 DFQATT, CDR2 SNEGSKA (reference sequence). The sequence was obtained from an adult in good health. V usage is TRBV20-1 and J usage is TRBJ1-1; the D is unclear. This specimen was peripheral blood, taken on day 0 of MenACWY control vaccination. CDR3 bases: TGCAGTGCTAGAGTGAACACTGAAGCTTTCTTT. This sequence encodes CSARVNTEAFF.